This T cell receptor beta chain originates from a study of neurological immune-mediated disorders. This clonotype has a count of ten or more. What it recognizes is unknown. Study outcomes and limitations: There were no CDR3 amino acid sequences shared by expanded clones across subjects, a result suggesting private repertoires in all groups. HTLV-1-associated myelopathy displayed the greatest TCR clonal expansion, and multiple sclerosis exhibited the smallest, lower than that of healthy controls.

It was by 5'RACE with 10-nucleotide random UMIs that the cDNA was made. MiXCR, run by TCRdb on the 5' RACE reads, gives a single entry per CDR3 protein. This sample yields under 80,000 distinct CDR3 sequences, of which roughly an eighth are seen a single time; 6.5% to 8% belongs to the top ten. The CDR3 is 12 residues long. V lost 8 bases and J 5 bases, leaving 15 bases between the germline ends. From germline, CDR1 is SQVTM and CDR2 ANQGSEA. Sequencing was done on a sample of PBMCs. The rearrangement uses TRBV29-1 and TRBJ2-5; perhaps TRBD1 as D (6 bases). The TCR was taken from a woman aged 45-60 years in good health. The CDR3 loop is CSLLRQGETQYF. CDR3 in DNA: TGCAGCCTGCTGAGGCAGGGGGAGACCCAGTACTTC. Combining the CDR3 with reference TRBV29-1 and TRBJ2-5 gives the whole variable domain SAVISQKPSRDICQRGTSLTIQCQVDSQVTMMFWYRQQPGQSLTLIATANQGSEATYESGFVIDKFPISRPNLTFSTLTVSNMSPEDSSIYLCSLLRQGETQYFGPGTRLLVL.